The T cell receptor (beta chain) described here comes from a study of blood T cells in healthy people across ages. Study-wide points: Aged donors had fewer naive CD4+ cells and lower diversity than long-lived donors. Researchers report that TCR beta diversity correlated strongly with naive T cell percentage.

On this clonotype: Its antigen is still unknown.

Alongside a J-beta primer mix, a sample-barcoded 5' primer served in a second PCR lasting roughly 6 to 12 cycles. Every single cDNA molecule received a tag from a template-switch adaptor with 12 random nucleotides. In TCRdb, the 5' RACE reads were re-called with MiXCR into one record per CDR3 protein. In the table there are 450,000 to 700,000 distinct CDR3 sequences, 25% to 30% of which are singletons. V lost 5 bases and J lost 6, with 9 bases in between. The CDR3 consists of 12 residues. The chain recombines TRBV12-3 or TRBV12-4 with TRBJ2-3; D is ambiguous. The clonotype comes from a woman in her 70s in good health. Sequencing was performed on blood. CDR3 region: CASSPLEDTQYF. CDR3 bases: TGTGCCAGCAGTCCCCTCGAGGATACGCAGTATTTT.